This entry features one T cell receptor (beta chain) sequence. V shed 0 bases, J shed 0 bases, and the junction held 5 bases outside the gene matches. Germline V gene lookup returns CDR1 LGHNA and CDR2 YNFKEQ. CDR3 length: 16 amino acids. The data stem from a study of cytomegalovirus exposure and HLA in healthy donors. Primers included in the PCR were 60 Vbeta and 13 Jbeta primers. The protocol was immunoSEQ multiplex PCR, while the TCRdb copy is restricted to in-frame clones and leaves out a portion. The table lists around 42,000 clones. The receptor was isolated from a young man in good health and CMV-seronegative. The sample was PBMCs. The chain has TRBV4-2 and TRBJ2-7; TRBD2 agrees at 7 bases. The CDR3 sequence is CASSQDVGGGSYEQYF. In DNA, the CDR3 is TGTGCCAGCAGCCAAGATGTGGGCGGGGGCTCCTACGAGCAGTACTTC.